Listed below are T cell receptor beta chains from one sample, sequenced in a study of CD8+ T cells in alopecia areata. Assay used: immunoSEQ multiplex PCR; TCRdb lists only in-frame clones, some missing. The sample has roughly 150,000 clones; around 55% are singletons. The specimen comprised CD8+ T cells sorted from blood, sampled at week 0. Receptors originate from a human donor with alopecia areata. Each CDR3 is given with its conserved first and last residue. D genes are given only for firm matches. Expanded clones are given a class, and other clones once, few, many or no size at all.

TRBV19	TRBJ1-4	few	13	NA	CASSMTRGEKLFF	TGTGCCAGTAGTATGACCCGGGGTGAAAAACTGTTTTTT
TRBV29-1	TRBJ1-2	few	14	NA	CSVPARGLDYGYTF	TGCAGCGTACCAGCCAGGGGATTGGACTATGGCTACACCTTC
TRBV4-3	TRBJ1-2	NA	15	NA	CASSQETGTAYGYTF	TGCGCCAGCAGCCAAGAAACAGGGACCGCTTATGGCTACACCTTC
TRBV9	TRBJ2-2	NA	12	NA	CASSGNSAELFF	TGTGCCAGCAGCGGAAACTCAGCGGAGCTGTTTTTT
TRBV6-6	TRBJ1-5	NA	13	NA	CASSRRDNQPQHF	TGTGCCAGCAGTCGACGGGACAATCAGCCCCAGCATTTT
TRBV19	TRBJ2-7	NA	13	NA	CASSIGYQSEQYF	TGTGCCAGTAGTATAGGATATCAGAGCGAGCAGTACTTC
TRBV5-6	TRBJ1-6	few	15	NA	CASSFGGLDNSPLHF	TGTGCCAGCAGCTTCGGTGGGCTTGATAATTCACCCCTCCACTTT
TRBV7-2	TRBJ1-5	few	13	NA	CASSLGIHKPQHF	TGTGCCAGCAGCTTAGGAATACACAAACCCCAGCATTTT
TRBV5-1	TRBJ2-1	once	11	NA	CASSLYYEQFF	TGCGCCAGCAGCTTGTACTATGAGCAGTTCTTC
TRBV2	TRBJ1-4	few	13	NA	CASSEAPVEKLFF	TGTGCCAGCAGTGAAGCACCGGTCGAAAAACTGTTTTTT
TRBV11-1	TRBJ2-2	few	16	NA	CASRPTEKANTGELFF	TGTGCCAGCAGGCCGACAGAAAAAGCGAACACCGGGGAGCTGTTTTTT
TRBV7-2	TRBJ2-1	NA	16	TRBD2	CASSLEAGGGGNEQFF	TGTGCCAGCAGCTTAGAGGCTGGCGGGGGGGGCAATGAGCAGTTCTTC
TRBV30	TRBJ1-1	NA	14	NA	CAWSVGSGLTEAFF	TGTGCCTGGAGTGTAGGCTCCGGATTAACTGAAGCTTTCTTT
TRBV30	TRBJ2-7	few	11	NA	CAWTDGEEQYF	TGTGCCTGGACTGACGGTGAAGAGCAGTACTTC
TRBV30	TRBJ1-2	once	15	NA	CAWSEAGGGRYGYTF	TGTGCCTGGAGTGAGGCCGGGGGCGGGAGGTATGGCTACACCTTC
TRBV30	TRBJ1-2	NA	13	NA	CAWSVWSGSGYTF	TGTGCCTGGAGTGTATGGTCCGGGAGTGGCTACACCTTC
TRBV2	TRBJ2-1	once	15	TRBD2	CASSEDSGDYNEQFF	TGTGCCAGCAGTGAAGATAGCGGGGACTACAATGAGCAGTTCTTC
TRBV10-3	TRBJ1-6	NA	13	NA	CAISGNSNSPLHF	TGTGCCATCAGTGGGAACAGTAATTCACCCCTCCACTTT
TRBV7-2	TRBJ1-6	NA	18	TRBD1	CASSSQAFPGTANSPLHF	TGTGCCAGCAGCTCCCAAGCTTTTCCTGGGACAGCCAATTCACCCCTCCACTTT
TRBV2	TRBJ2-2	NA	14	NA	CASDLTGNTGELFF	TGTGCCAGCGACCTAACAGGGAACACCGGGGAGCTGTTTTTT
TRBV27	TRBJ2-7	NA	14	TRBD1	CASSFGTGNYEQYF	TGTGCCAGCAGTTTCGGGACAGGGAATTACGAGCAGTACTTC
TRBV29-1	TRBJ1-2	few	12	NA	CSVEDKGYGYTF	TGCAGCGTTGAAGATAAGGGTTATGGCTACACCTTC
TRBV6-4	TRBJ1-1	NA	13	NA	CASSDGGGTEAFF	TGTGCCAGCAGTGACGGAGGGGGCACTGAAGCTTTCTTT
TRBV29-1	TRBJ1-1	NA	10	NA	CSATDTEAFF	TGCAGCGCGACGGACACTGAAGCTTTCTTT
TRBV29-1	TRBJ2-7	few	12	TRBD1	CSARQGSGEQYF	TGCAGCGCTAGACAGGGGAGTGGCGAGCAGTACTTC
TRBV7-9	TRBJ1-2	few	13	TRBD1	CASSYGQGAGYTF	TGTGCCAGCAGCTACGGACAGGGTGCTGGCTACACCTTC
TRBV30	TRBJ1-1	NA	13	NA	CAWTDSLVAEAFF	TGTGCCTGGACTGACAGTTTGGTGGCTGAAGCTTTCTTT
TRBV2	TRBJ2-7	few	13	NA	CASSEHGTYEQYF	TGTGCCAGCAGTGAACACGGCACCTACGAGCAGTACTTC
TRBV30	TRBJ1-4	NA	13	NA	CAWSGPAREKLFF	TGTGCCTGGAGCGGACCCGCCCGTGAAAAACTGTTTTTT
TRBV19	TRBJ1-1	NA	11	NA	CASRTNTEAFF	TGTGCCAGTAGGACAAACACTGAAGCTTTCTTT
TRBV7-8	TRBJ2-1	NA	17	TRBD2	CASSLALAGGMYNEQFF	TGTGCCAGCAGCTTAGCACTAGCGGGGGGAATGTACAATGAGCAGTTCTTC
TRBV9	TRBJ2-4	few	15	NA	CASSVGGGAKNIQYF	TGTGCCAGCAGCGTAGGAGGGGGTGCCAAAAACATTCAGTACTTC
TRBV28	TRBJ2-3	NA	17	NA	CASSFRGGWRMGDTQYF	TGTGCCAGCAGTTTTCGTGGCGGGTGGCGGATGGGGGATACGCAGTATTTT
TRBV6-5	TRBJ1-1	few	14	NA	CASSLVAGTMEAFF	TGTGCCAGCAGTTTAGTAGCGGGTACGATGGAAGCTTTCTTT
TRBV4-1	TRBJ2-1	NA	14	NA	CASSQAGRGNEQFF	TGCGCCAGCAGCCAAGCCGGAAGGGGTAATGAGCAGTTCTTC
TRBV13	TRBJ1-2	NA	13	TRBD1	CASSLGRDSSSTF	TGTGCCAGCAGCTTAGGCCGGGACAGCTCGTCAACCTTC
TRBV29-1	TRBJ2-1	few	13	NA	CSVDASSYNEQFF	TGCAGCGTTGATGCGAGCTCCTACAATGAGCAGTTCTTC